This T cell receptor (beta chain) was sequenced in a study of blood T cell repertoires in COVID-19. Study information: PBMCs, B-cell-depleted T cells, or T cells provided the cDNA or gDNA that made up the material.

Repertoires were generated with immunoSEQ multiplex PCR, while TCRdb's copy carries only in-frame clones and drops some. In the table there are tens of thousands of clones, roughly 86% of which are singletons. CDR3 length: 14 residues. V lost 6 bases and J lost 2, with 13 bases in between. CDR1 and CDR2 (germline): MDHEN, SYDVKM. The chain uses TRBV28 and TRBJ1-1, with D uncertain. The sample consisted of peripheral blood. This receptor was obtained from a man in his sixties with COVID-19, enrolled during active disease. CDR3 in amino acids: CASSPNQVNTEAFF. The DNA of the CDR3 is TGTGCCAGCAGCCCAAACCAGGTAAACACTGAAGCTTTCTTT.